This T cell receptor beta chain came from a study of T cell responses to AZD1222 COVID-19 vaccine. In regard to this clone: Antigen: not known.

CDR3 length: 16 residues. Germline V gene data show CDR1 as LGHDT and CDR2 as YNNKEL (reference sequence). J was trimmed by 0 bases and V by 7 bases; bases with no gene match: 10. Profiled with immunoSEQ multiplex PCR; TCRdb holds only in-frame clones, not every one. This sample has roughly 160,000 clones, with roughly 90% found just once. Study-level points and caveats: Spike-wide vaccine-associated CD4 TCRs dominated at 160-218 and 743-854.

The sequence came from an adult in good health. This specimen consisted of peripheral blood, obtained on day 0 of AZD1222 vaccination. V is TRBV3-1 (or the pseudogene TRBV3-2) and J is TRBJ2-7, with TRBD2 matching 9 bases. CDR3 coding DNA: TGTGCCAGCATTCCAAGTAGCGGGGGAATCTCCTACGAGCAGTACTTC. This encodes CASIPSSGGISYEQYF.